Given below is one T cell receptor (beta chain) in context. Clones were read by immunoSEQ multiplex PCR, and TCRdb kept only the in-frame ones, dropping some. The sample carries about 160,000 clones, approximately 96% recorded once. The data originate from a study of control samples from healthy donors and cancer patients. This CDR3 is built from 20 residues. CDR1 and CDR2 from the germline V gene are MDHEN and SYDVKM. The V and J ends lost 5 bases and 4 bases respectively, with 32 bases between them. Sample: blood. The receptor comes from a woman in her twenties or thirties in good health. The chain has TRBV28 and TRBJ1-2; TRBD1 is a possible D gene (5 bases). CDR3 sequence (DNA): TGTGCCAGCAGTCGGACACAGTTGAGGGCGTCAAATATAATTAGCTATGGCTACACCTTC. Translation gives CASSRTQLRASNIISYGYTF.